This is a list of T cell receptor beta chains from one sample in a study of cytomegalovirus exposure and HLA in healthy donors. Data came from immunoSEQ multiplex PCR; TCRdb stores just in-frame clones and leaves some out. The sample has over 95,000 clones; roughly three quarters are singletons. Sequencing was carried out using PBMCs. The receptors here all came from a female donor in good health and CMV-seronegative. Each CDR3 is given with its conserved first and last residue. A D gene is named only where the DNA matches it firmly. A clone size is listed for some rows: how often the clone was seen (once, few, many), or a class if it is expanded.

V gene,J gene,clone size,D gene,CDR3 DNA,CDR3 protein
TRBV7-6,TRBJ1-6,NA,NA,TGTGCCAGCAGCGTGGGGGAGGATAATTCACCCCTCCACTTT,CASSVGEDNSPLHF
TRBV2,TRBJ2-7,NA,NA,TGTGCCAGCAGTCCTGAGGTTCCCGAGCAGTACTTC,CASSPEVPEQYF
TRBV5-1,TRBJ2-5,NA,TRBD1,TGCGCCAGCAGCGTACCCGGGACAGGGGGCACGGAGACCCAGTACTTC,CASSVPGTGGTETQYF
TRBV19,TRBJ1-1,NA,TRBD1,TGTGCCAGTAGCCGCGGGACAGAGAACACTGAAGCTTTCTTT,CASSRGTENTEAFF
TRBV5-1,TRBJ1-2,few,NA,TGTGCCAGCAGCTCCCGGCTGACAGAATTTAACTATGGCTACACCTTC,CASSSRLTEFNYGYTF
TRBV7-2,TRBJ2-1,NA,TRBD2,TGTGCCAGCAGCTCAAGAGCGGGATACAATGAGCAGTTCTTC,CASSSRAGYNEQFF
TRBV6-5,TRBJ1-1,NA,NA,TGTGCCAGCAGTTACGCAGGGTACACTGAAGCTTTCTTT,CASSYAGYTEAFF
TRBV29-1,TRBJ2-3,NA,NA,TGCAGCACGGGGTGGGGTGAGGCACTGTACGGCACAGATACGCAGTATTTT,CSTGWGEALYGTDTQYF
TRBV27,TRBJ1-6,NA,NA,TGTGCCAGCAGTAGATTCGGACAGACTAATTCACCCCTCCACTTT,CASSRFGQTNSPLHF
TRBV7-2,TRBJ2-7,once,NA,TGTGCCAGCAGCTCCAGGGTTGGCGAGCAGTACTTC,CASSSRVGEQYF
TRBV18,TRBJ1-5,NA,NA,TGTGCCAGCTCACTCTCCTCTGGGGCCGGAAATCAGCCCCAGCATTTT,CASSLSSGAGNQPQHF
TRBV2,TRBJ2-7,NA,NA,TGTGCCAGCAGCTACCACGGGGGAGTAGGGGACTACGAGCAGTACTTC,CASSYHGGVGDYEQYF
TRBV4-3,TRBJ2-1,NA,TRBD2,TGCGCCAGCAGTTTAGCGGGAGGGCTTTACAATGAGCAGTTCTTC,CASSLAGGLYNEQFF
TRBV7-9,TRBJ2-1,few,TRBD2,TGTGCCAGCAGCTTAGGACTAGCGGGAGCAAGTGAGCAGTTCTTC,CASSLGLAGASEQFF
TRBV28,TRBJ1-5,NA,NA,TGTGCCAGCAGTTCGAGCCCTGCCCATCAGCCCCAGCATTTT,CASSSSPAHQPQHF
TRBV29-1,TRBJ1-2,NA,NA,TGCAGCGCCGACACGGGGGGTGCTTATGGCTACACCTTC,CSADTGGAYGYTF
TRBV9,TRBJ1-2,NA,NA,TGTGCCAGCAGGCCCCCCTCAGGGAATCAATATGGCTACACCTTC,CASRPPSGNQYGYTF
TRBV6-5,TRBJ1-1,NA,TRBD1,TGTGCCAGCAGGACAGGGAGGTCTGAAGCTTTCTTT,CASRTGRSEAFF
TRBV14,TRBJ1-3,NA,NA,TGTGCCAGCAGCAAATCCGGGGGTCGTAACACCATATATTTT,CASSKSGGRNTIYF
TRBV28,TRBJ2-5,NA,TRBD1,TGTGCCAGCAGGGGGACAGGAGAGGCCCAGTACTTC,CASRGTGEAQYF
TRBV11-3,TRBJ2-7,NA,TRBD1,TGTGCCAGCAGCCCCGGGACAGGGAGGCCCTACGAGCAGTACTTC,CASSPGTGRPYEQYF
TRBV6-1,TRBJ2-4,NA,NA,TGTGCCAGCCGGGAAACAAACATTCAGTACTTC,CASRETNIQYF
TRBV6-5,TRBJ2-3,NA,NA,TGTGCCAGCAGTTACTCTATCACAGATACGCAGTATTTT,CASSYSITDTQYF
TRBV28,TRBJ1-2,NA,TRBD1,TGTGCCAGCAGTTTAGACAGGGAGGTTGGCCCCTTC,CASSLDREVGPF
TRBV2,TRBJ1-2,NA,NA,TGTGCCAGCAGTGAAGCCGCTCTTGACAGGAACTATGGCTACACCTTC,CASSEAALDRNYGYTF
TRBV9,TRBJ1-1,NA,NA,TGTGCCAGCAGCGCCAGGGACATGAACACTGAAGCTTTCTTT,CASSARDMNTEAFF
TRBV5-6,TRBJ1-5,NA,TRBD1,TGTGCCAGCAGCCCCACAGGGGGTCAGCCCCAGCATTTT,CASSPTGGQPQHF
TRBV6-1,TRBJ1-1,few,NA,TGTGCCAGCAGTGAAACGATCGGTATCGCTGAAGCTTTCTTT,CASSETIGIAEAFF
TRBV14,TRBJ2-3,NA,TRBD2,TGTGCCAGCAGCCCTCAACTAGCGGCCACAGATACGCAGTATTTT,CASSPQLAATDTQYF
TRBV28,TRBJ2-7,NA,NA,TGTGCCAGCAGTTTTCGACGAGAGCGATTTCCGCAGTACTTC,CASSFRRERFPQYF
TRBV11-2,TRBJ1-2,NA,NA,TGTGCCAGCAGCTTACGGGGGGCCCCTGGCTACACCTTC,CASSLRGAPGYTF
TRBV7-8,TRBJ1-2,NA,TRBD1,TGTGCCAGCAGCCCCTCCCGGACAGGGGAAAACTATGGCTACACCTTC,CASSPSRTGENYGYTF
TRBV9,TRBJ2-5,NA,TRBD2,TGTGCCAGCAGCGGGGGACTAGCGGAAGAGACCCAGTACTTC,CASSGGLAEETQYF
TRBV6-6,TRBJ2-5,NA,TRBD2,TGTGCCAGCAGTTCCGGACTAGGCGAGACCCAGTACTTC,CASSSGLGETQYF
TRBV11-2,TRBJ2-3,NA,NA,TGTGCCAGCAGCTTAGAGGTCGTTAGCGGCACAGATACGCAGTATTTT,CASSLEVVSGTDTQYF
TRBV29-1,TRBJ2-2,NA,TRBD1,TGCAGCGTTGACTGGACAGGGACGACCGGGGAGCTGTTTTTT,CSVDWTGTTGELFF
TRBV9,TRBJ1-1,NA,NA,TGTGCCAGCAGCGTAGGGCGGGCCGGGGGAGCTTTCTTT,CASSVGRAGGAFF
TRBV13,TRBJ2-7,NA,TRBD2,TGTGCCAGCAGCTCCCCGGGGGGGAGGGGAGGGCCCGAGCAGTACTTC,CASSSPGGRGGPEQYF
TRBV7-9,TRBJ2-5,NA,TRBD2,TGTGCCAGTGCTCGGACTAGCGGTCAACAGGAGACCCAGTACTTC,CASARTSGQQETQYF
TRBV11-3,TRBJ2-1,NA,TRBD2,TGTGCCAGCAGCTTAGGACTAGCGGGAGTCAATGAGCAGTTCTTC,CASSLGLAGVNEQFF
TRBV18,TRBJ2-7,NA,TRBD2,TGTGCCAGCTCCCCGAGCGGGAGTAAGTACGAGCAGTACTTC,CASSPSGSKYEQYF
TRBV5-1,TRBJ2-1,few,NA,TGCGCCAGCAGCTTTGGGGGCGCCCGGAGCTCCTACAATGAGCAGTTCTTC,CASSFGGARSSYNEQFF
TRBV5-1,TRBJ2-6,NA,TRBD1,TGCGCCAGCAGCTTTCGCTCGGGACAGGCTGGGGCCAACGTCCTGACTTTC,CASSFRSGQAGANVLTF
TRBV10-3,TRBJ1-5,NA,NA,TGTGCCATCAGTGAGTCCAGGGAAAAGGTTGGTAATCAGCCCCAGCATTTT,CAISESREKVGNQPQHF
TRBV9,TRBJ1-1,NA,TRBD1,TGTGCCAGCAGCCCACAGGGGTTGGACACTGAAGCTTTCTTT,CASSPQGLDTEAFF
TRBV5-1,TRBJ2-1,NA,TRBD2,TGCGCCAGCAGCCGGAAGGGACTAGACTCCTACAATGAGCAGTTCTTC,CASSRKGLDSYNEQFF
TRBV5-4,TRBJ2-7,NA,TRBD2,TGTGCCAGCAGCTCTAGCGGGGCTTCCTACGAGCAGTACTTC,CASSSSGASYEQYF
TRBV9,TRBJ1-2,NA,NA,TGTGCCAGCAGCGCCGACCATGGGCTTCGAGGACTCTATGGCTACACCTTC,CASSADHGLRGLYGYTF
TRBV7-9,TRBJ2-7,NA,NA,TGTGCCAGCAGCGCATGGCAGTCTCAGTACTTC,CASSAWQSQYF
TRBV5-6,TRBJ2-7,NA,TRBD1,TGTGCCAGCAGCTTACGAGACAGGGGGCGTGAGCAGTACTTC,CASSLRDRGREQYF
TRBV28,TRBJ2-7,NA,TRBD1,TGTGCCATCCGGGACAGGGGCCACGAGCAGTACTTC,CAIRDRGHEQYF